This is a list of T cell receptor beta chains from one sample in a study of T cells in Graves' hyperthyroidism and ophthalmopathy. TCRdb used MiXCR to reprocess the multiplex PCR reads, holding one entry per CDR3 protein. The data show about 250,000 distinct CDR3 sequences, with about 25% seen just once and approximately 32% held by the top ten. Sequenced: blood. Receptors originate from a middle-aged woman with Graves' ophthalmopathy. The CDR3 runs from the conserved cysteine through the conserved F or W. The D gene is left open where the match is weak. Clone sizes are given selectively: once, few, many, or a class where the clone is expanded.

v_call	clone_size	d_call	j_call	cdr3_aa
TRBV7-2	.	TRBD2	TRBJ2-2	CASSLAPSLAGADGELFF
TRBV27	.	.	.	CASSLSIGEYYEQFF
TRBV5-1	many	.	TRBJ2-3	CASSFTGHRADTQYF
TRBV13	many	.	TRBJ1-2	CASRWSESPSNYGYTF
TRBV27	many	.	TRBJ1-1	CASSLGGWGGSTEAFF
TRBV7-2	once	.	TRBJ2-5	CASSPGGGREETQYF
TRBV12-5	many	.	TRBJ2-7	CASGLMRRIWQQLYEQYF
TRBV15	many	TRBD2	TRBJ2-7	CATSNLTSGYEQYF
TRBV28	.	TRBD1	TRBJ1-2	CASMDRGLGYTF
TRBV28	.	.	TRBJ2-6	CASSLRQGGDGANVLTF
TRBV7-2	.	TRBD1	TRBJ2-7	CASGDRGHSYEQYF
TRBV5-6	many	.	TRBJ2-7	CASSGPAPYEQYF
TRBV12-3/TRBV12-4	many	.	TRBJ2-7	CASSYDYEQYF
TRBV28	.	TRBD1	TRBJ2-5	CASSKTGGVETQYF
TRBV20-1	many	TRBD2	TRBJ2-7	CSAWRTSGSYEQYF
TRBV24-1	many	.	TRBJ1-5	CATSGVQGQPQHF
TRBV7-9	.	.	TRBJ1-1	CASRDRAMNTEAFF
TRBV5-1	.	.	TRBJ2-2	CASSLGSWGNTGELFF
TRBV19	few	TRBD1	TRBJ2-2	CASSIYTGDTGELFF
TRBV6-6	many	TRBD1	TRBJ1-1	CASRREGAIDTEAFF
TRBV5-1	.	.	TRBJ1-1	CASSWDTGTEAFF
TRBV25-1	many	TRBD1	TRBJ1-5	CASSGFPGTGDDQPQHF
TRBV2	.	TRBD2	TRBJ2-7	CASSTGTSGSSYEQYF
TRBV28	many	.	TRBJ2-7	CASSFNVGTLDYLSYEQYF
TRBV5-4	many	TRBD2	TRBJ2-7	CASSLAGGAEQYF
TRBV20-1	.	.	TRBJ2-7	CSARAYEQYF
TRBV4-2	many	TRBD2	TRBJ2-5	CASSHELAGVGGKETQYF
TRBV7-9	.	.	TRBJ2-4	CASSLPGENIQYF
TRBV6-5	many	.	TRBJ1-1	CASSYRQVWTEAFF
TRBV12-3/TRBV12-4	.	.	TRBJ1-5	CASSNDGNSNQPQHF
TRBV5-1	many	TRBD1	TRBJ1-6	CASSSTGEQGRSPLHF
TRBV12-3/TRBV12-4	.	.	TRBJ1-1	CASSLQTGWEAFF
TRBV25-1	many	.	TRBJ2-5	CASTVGETQYF
TRBV5-1	many	TRBD2	TRBJ2-7	CASSGTSGDYEQYF
TRBV20-1	.	TRBD1	TRBJ1-2	CSARDQDRADGYTF
TRBV4-1	once	.	TRBJ1-5	CASSQGTEGINQPQHF